Listed below are T cell receptor beta chains from one sample, sequenced in a study of T cell repertoires in cytomegalovirus infection. MiXCR was run by TCRdb on the reads, yielding one entry per CDR3 protein. The sample contains 350,000 to 400,000 distinct CDR3 sequences, 34% of which appear only once. These TCRs' antigens remain unknown. Specimen: cultured PBMCs, collected from culture after CMV antigen stimulation. The receptors were gathered from a human donor in good health (CMV status not recorded). Some clones in this sample may be carry-over from other donors' samples. Each CDR3 is given with its conserved first and last residue. The D gene is left open where the match is weak. Clone size is shown for a subset of rows, as once, few, many or a class of expanded clone.

TRBD2	many	TRBV6-5	TRBJ2-2	CASSYGGGTGELFF	TGTGCCAGCAGTTACGGGGGGGGCACCGGGGAGCTGTTTTTT
-	-	TRBV19	TRBJ1-1	CASSISGGVTEAFF	TGTGCCAGTAGTATCAGTGGAGGGGTCACTGAAGCTTTCTTT
-	-	TRBV6-1	TRBJ1-1	CASSEPGANTEAFF	TGTGCCAGCAGTGAACCAGGGGCGAACACTGAAGCTTTCTTT
-	few	TRBV7-2	TRBJ2-7	CASSLSGGWTYEQYF	TGTGCCAGCAGCTTAAGCGGCGGGTGGACCTACGAGCAGTACTTC
TRBD2	few	TRBV20-1	TRBJ2-2	CSARDILAGNTGELFF	TGCAGTGCTAGAGATATCTTAGCGGGAAACACCGGGGAGCTGTTTTTT
-	few	TRBV28	TRBJ1-1	CASSLWSGRGMNTEAFF	TGTGCCAGCAGTTTATGGTCGGGCAGAGGCATGAACACTGAAGCTTTCTTT
TRBD2	-	TRBV19	TRBJ2-3	CASSSLAGGEDTQYF	TGTGCCAGTAGTTCTCTAGCGGGAGGTGAAGATACGCAGTATTTT
-	many	TRBV7-2	TRBJ2-1	CASSLTAYSYNEQFF	TGTGCCAGCAGCTTGACTGCCTACTCCTACAATGAGCAGTTCTTC
-	-	TRBV6-6	TRBJ2-1	CASQPLTRGNEQFF	TGTGCCAGCCAGCCCCTTACTAGGGGCAATGAGCAGTTCTTC
TRBD2	many	TRBV7-2	TRBJ2-1	CASSSTSASGEQFF	TGTGCCAGCAGCTCTACTTCCGCTAGCGGTGAGCAGTTCTTC
-	many	TRBV7-2	TRBJ2-3	CASSFWESGTDTQYF	TGTGCCAGCAGCTTCTGGGAGTCGGGCACAGATACGCAGTATTTT
-	-	TRBV13	TRBJ2-5	CASSGQGDLQETQYF	TGTGCCAGCAGCGGACAAGGGGATCTCCAAGAGACCCAGTACTTC
-	-	TRBV12-3/TRBV12-4	TRBJ2-1	CASSLSSDNEQFF	TGTGCCAGCAGTTTGTCTAGCGACAATGAGCAGTTCTTC
TRBD2	many	TRBV7-6	TRBJ2-1	CASSLVVAGAGSSYNEQFF	TGTGCCAGCAGCTTAGTGGTGGCAGGAGCGGGGAGCTCCTACAATGAGCAGTTCTTC
-	-	TRBV20-1	TRBJ2-2	CSARLNTGELFF	TGCAGTGCTCGGTTAAACACCGGGGAGCTGTTTTTT
TRBD2	-	TRBV12-3/TRBV12-4	TRBJ2-1	CASSTSGVLSYNEQFF	TGTGCCAGCAGTACAAGCGGGGTGCTCTCCTACAATGAGCAGTTCTTC
TRBD2	-	TRBV6-2/TRBV6-3	TRBJ2-3	CASSWTGTSSRNTQYF	TGTGCCAGCAGTTGGACCGGGACTAGCTCCAGGAATACGCAGTATTTT
-	-	TRBV6-5	TRBJ1-1	CASSYIGGPGATEAFF	TGTGCCAGCAGTTATATCGGGGGCCCTGGGGCCACTGAAGCTTTCTTT
TRBD2	-	TRBV10-3	TRBJ2-3	CAISRGGLATDTQYF	TGTGCCATCAGTAGAGGGGGACTAGCGACAGATACGCAGTATTTT
TRBD2	few	TRBV27	TRBJ2-7	CASSLIPSGSYEQYF	TGTGCCAGCAGTTTGATTCCTAGCGGTTCCTACGAGCAGTACTTC
-	-	TRBV7-6	TRBJ2-7	CASSSWGLRSYEQYF	TGTGCCAGCAGCTCCTGGGGCTTGCGCTCCTACGAGCAGTACTTC
-	-	TRBV7-9	TRBJ2-2	CASSFTGEPTGELFF	TGTGCCAGCAGCTTTACTGGCGAACCCACCGGGGAGCTGTTTTTT
-	few	TRBV9	TRBJ2-3	CASSPFDGTDTQYF	TGTGCCAGCAGCCCCTTCGACGGCACAGATACGCAGTATTTT
TRBD2	few	TRBV11-2	TRBJ2-5	CASSLTGLAAVGTQYF	TGTGCCAGCAGCTTAACCGGACTAGCCGCCGTAGGGACCCAGTACTTC
-	-	TRBV15	TRBJ1-1	CATRREWDTGGNTEAFF	TGTGCCACCAGACGGGAGTGGGACACGGGGGGGAACACTGAAGCTTTCTTT
TRBD2	-	TRBV27	TRBJ2-1	CASSLRTSGGEQFF	TGTGCCAGCAGTTTGAGGACTAGCGGGGGTGAGCAGTTCTTC
-	few	TRBV27	TRBJ1-2	CASSPLTLNYGYTF	TGTGCCAGCAGTCCCCTGACTTTGAACTATGGCTACACCTTC
-	-	TRBV28	TRBJ1-1	CASGPTGNTEAFF	TGTGCCAGCGGACCGACAGGAAACACTGAAGCTTTCTTT
-	-	TRBV7-6	TRBJ2-5	CASSKQSQETQYF	TGTGCCAGCAGCAAACAGAGTCAAGAGACCCAGTACTTC
-	once	TRBV27	TRBJ2-7	CASSRLGTPSRYF	TGTGCCAGCAGTAGACTTGGTACACCTTCTCGGTACTTC
TRBD1	-	TRBV29-1	TRBJ1-1	CSVEGTGPTEAFF	TGCAGCGTAGAAGGGACAGGGCCCACTGAAGCTTTCTTT
-	-	TRBV18	TRBJ1-4	CASSPPSQGANEKLFF	TGTGCCAGCTCACCACCGTCGCAGGGCGCTAATGAAAAACTGTTTTTT
-	few	TRBV19	TRBJ1-4	CASGRVPNEKLFF	TGTGCCTCAGGGAGGGTACCTAATGAAAAACTGTTTTTT
-	many	TRBV4-2	TRBJ1-2	CASSHLGQRVGDGYTF	TGTGCCAGCAGCCACCTCGGACAGAGGGTGGGAGATGGCTACACCTTC
-	few	TRBV7-6	TRBJ2-7	CASSLVSRGEQYF	TGTGCCAGCAGCTTAGTGTCGAGAGGAGAGCAGTACTTC
-	few	TRBV6-1	TRBJ2-7	CASRVLYEQYF	TGTGCCAGCCGGGTTCTCTACGAGCAGTACTTC
TRBD1	few	TRBV4-3	TRBJ2-7	CASSHTGTGAGEQYF	TGCGCCAGCAGCCATACCGGGACAGGGGCGGGGGAGCAGTACTTC
-	-	TRBV4-1	TRBJ2-2	CASSLPTARGNTGELFF	TGCGCCAGCAGCCTACCTACGGCCCGGGGGAACACCGGGGAGCTGTTTTTT
-	few	TRBV11-2	TRBJ2-1	CASSLLVSPTRGEQFF	TGTGCCAGCAGCTTATTAGTTAGCCCGACTAGGGGTGAGCAGTTCTTC
-	-	TRBV11-2	TRBJ2-1	CASSSVWLVDNEQFF	TGTGCCAGCAGCTCGGTGTGGCTAGTAGACAATGAGCAGTTCTTC
TRBD2	-	TRBV5-6	TRBJ2-1	CASSLVAGVGEQFF	TGTGCCAGCAGCTTGGTTGCGGGAGTCGGTGAGCAGTTCTTC
-	few	TRBV6-1	TRBJ2-1	CASSDTPYRVVFF	TGTGCCAGCAGCGATACCCCTTATAGAGTCGTGTTCTTC